The T cell receptor (beta chain) under discussion was sequenced for a study of vaccination effects on CD4 cells after COVID-19. Sequencing followed a ViraFEST assay step that expanded antigen-specific CD4+ T cells with viral peptide pools. Upon completion of 10 days in culture, CD4+ T cells were isolated. Prior SARS-CoV-2 infection was absent in the vaccine recipients, as shown by negative nucleocapsid antibodies. After under 2.5 million PBMC were placed in each well, they were cultured with around 10 IU/ml IL-2 and 10 ug/ml peptides. The CDR3 sequence is 14 residues long. The V and J ends lost 3 bases and 2 bases respectively, with 8 bases between them. Per germline, CDR1 MRHNA and CDR2 SNTAGT. Regarding this clone: Antigen specificity is unknown.

Broader study findings: Healthy vaccinees' vaccine-induced clones included only 1 of 255 cross-reacting with common cold coronaviruses. The study found marked clonal contraction of infection- and vaccine-induced clones late after vaccination.

The assay was immunoSEQ multiplex PCR, and TCRdb's table has in-frame clones only and misses some. The sample shows fewer than 30,000 clones, over 60% of them seen only once. The TCR originated in a human donor who received a COVID-19 vaccine. Sequencing was performed on CD4+ T cells from PBMCs cultured with HCoV-NL63 spike peptides, taken before COVID-19 vaccination. The chain carries TRBV6-4 and TRBJ2-1; perhaps TRBD1 as D (5 bases). The CDR3 DNA reads as TGTGCCAGCAGTGATCAAGGGGCCTACAATGAGCAGTTCTTC. As protein: CASSDQGAYNEQFF.